This T cell receptor (beta chain) was obtained from a study of Ad26.COV2.S vaccination and SARS-CoV-2 variants. Trimming took 1 base from V and 6 from J, leaving 9 bases between them. CDR1 is LGHNA and CDR2 is YSLEER in the germline V gene. This CDR3 has 14 amino acids. Remarks on this clone: Its antigen remains unidentified.

Study-level points and caveats: Total T cell responses, in the TCR breadth and depth analyses, may have been underestimated.

TCRdb keeps only in-frame clones here, not all; method: immunoSEQ multiplex PCR. This sample yields about 480,000 clones, of which 87% are seen a single time; roughly 13% belongs to the top ten. The treatment: about 20 received Ad26.COV2.S at low or high dose, single or two shots; about 5 received placebo; per-sample allocation not given. The samples date from day 63 after the first vaccine or placebo injection. This clonotype was sampled from a person aged 18-60 years who received the Ad26.COV2.S COVID-19 vaccine or a placebo. V is TRBV4-3 and J is TRBJ2-2; D gene ambiguous. Sequencing used peripheral blood, obtained in a trial of Ad26.COV2.S vaccine versus placebo. The CDR3 sequence is CASSQVGLAGELFF. CDR3 DNA: TGCGCCAGCAGCCAAGTGGGGTTGGCCGGGGAGCTGTTTTTT.